Shown below are 21 T cell receptor beta chains from a single sample sequenced in a study of blood T cell repertoires in COVID-19. Data came from immunoSEQ multiplex PCR; TCRdb stores just in-frame clones and leaves some out. The sample includes more than 45,000 clones, about 83% of them seen just once. The sample comprised peripheral blood. These receptors were obtained from a woman aged 55-75 years with COVID-19, enrolled during active disease.

This clone appeared a single time. The genes are TRBV19 and TRBJ2-5; TRBD1 aligns across 7 bases. Germline V CDR1 and CDR2: LNHDA, SQIVND (reference sequence). This CDR3 region has 17 residues. Trimming cost V 0 bases and J 1 base; bases outside gene matches: 8. CDR3 loop: CASSIDATGTAQETQYF. DNA of the CDR3: TGTGCCAGTAGTATAGATGCTACCGGGACAGCCCAAGAGACCCAGTACTTC. The entire variable domain, with the rest obtained from reference TRBV19 and TRBJ2-5, is as follows: DGGITQSPKYLFRKEGQNVTLSCEQNLNHDAMYWYRQDPGQGLRLIYYSQIVNDFQKGDIAEGYSVSREKKESFPLTVTSAQKNPTAFYLCASSIDATGTAQETQYFGPGTRLLVL.

The chain uses TRBV29-1 and TRBJ2-1; weak D call: TRBD1 (6 bases). Germline V gene lookup returns CDR1 SQVTM and CDR2 ANQGSEA. This CDR3 is 11 amino acids long. The CDR3 sequence is CSSRTGNEQFF. In DNA form, the CDR3 reads TGCAGTTCCAGAACAGGGAATGAGCAGTTCTTC.

This chain uses TRBV19 with TRBJ1-1; TRBD1 might be the D (6 bases). Germline-derived CDR1 and CDR2 are LNHDA and SQIVND (reference sequence). The CDR3 is made up of 14 amino acids. Trimming took 5 bases from V and 1 from J, leaving 11 bases between them. The CDR3 sequence: CASSFRDTNTEAFF. DNA for the CDR3: TGTGCCAGTAGTTTCCGGGACACGAACACTGAAGCTTTCTTT.

This clone was seen a single time. The rearrangement uses TRBV6-1 and TRBJ1-5, with D maybe TRBD1 (5 bases). Germline V gives CDR1 MNHNS, CDR2 SASEGT. V was trimmed by 2 bases and J by 9 bases, leaving 8 bases between them. The CDR3 sequence is 12 residues long. In DNA form, the CDR3 reads TGTGCCAGCAGTGAATTGGGGCTGCCCCAGCATTTT. Amino acids: CASSELGLPQHF.

This rearrangement joins TRBV12-5 to TRBJ1-2, with D unresolved. Trimming pared 2 bases from V and 8 bases from J, leaving 9 bases between. Germline loops: CDR1 LGHNT, CDR2 FRNRAP. CDR3 length: 12 amino acids. CDR3 nucleotide sequence: TGTGCTAGTGGTTTGCGGGTTGAAGGCTACACCTTC. Protein: CASGLRVEGYTF.

The rearrangement links TRBV11-2 to TRBJ1-5; TRBD1 might be the D (5 bases). Per germline, CDR1 SGHAT and CDR2 FQNNGV. Trimming took 1 base from V and 6 from J, leaving 10 bases between them. CDR3 length equals 14 residues. The CDR3: CASSLGQGAQPQHF. CDR3 in DNA: TGTGCCAGCAGCTTAGGGCAGGGTGCTCAGCCCCAGCATTTT. Supplemented by reference TRBV11-2 and TRBJ1-5, the full variable domain reads EAGVAQSPRYKIIEKRQSVAFWCNPISGHATLYWYQQILGQGPKLLIQFQNNGVVDDSQLPKDRFSAERLKGVDSTLKIQPAKLEDSAVYLCASSLGQGAQPQHFGDGTRLSIL.

The chain couples TRBV12-3 or TRBV12-4 to TRBJ2-3; 7 positions match TRBD1. This CDR3 region has 13 residues. The V and J ends lost 7 bases and 0 bases, in that order; junction bases with no gene match: 1. The CDR3 loop is CASTRGSTDTQYF. CDR3 sequence (DNA): TGTGCCAGCACCAGGGGGAGCACAGATACGCAGTATTTT.

V usage is TRBV2 and J usage is TRBJ1-6, with 8 nucleotides matching TRBD1. CDR3 size: 15 residues. The junction had 7 bases not matched to a gene; V was cut back by 7 bases and J by 5 bases. Germline V gives CDR1 SNHLY, CDR2 FYNNEI. CDR3 coding DNA: TGTGCCAGCACCAGGGACAGGCAAAATAATTCACCCCTCCACTTT. Protein sequence: CASTRDRQNNSPLHF.

The rearrangement uses TRBV6-1 and TRBJ2-2, with D perhaps matching TRBD1 (7 bases). The CDR3 totals 16 residues. Germline CDR1 is MNHNS and CDR2 is SASEGT. V lost 1 base and J 5 bases, leaving 14 bases between the germline ends. CDR3 in amino acids: CASSEGVTGRTGELFF. CDR3 nucleotide sequence: TGTGCCAGCAGTGAAGGGGTGACAGGGAGGACCGGGGAGCTGTTTTTT.

This clone was counted only a few times. The chain is built from TRBV29-1 and TRBJ2-1, with D possibly matching TRBD2 (7 bases). Germline CDR1 is SQVTM and CDR2 is ANQGSEA. The CDR3 has 14 residues. Trimming left V 6 bases short and J 0 bases short, with 12 bases between. CDR3 in DNA: TGCAGCGTGGGGGGCGGGAGCTCCTACAATGAGCAGTTCTTC. Amino acid sequence: CSVGGGSSYNEQFF.

The V call is TRBV3-1 (or the pseudogene TRBV3-2), the J call TRBJ2-2, with a tentative D call TRBD2 (5 bases). The CDR3 contains 14 residues. Germline CDR1 and CDR2: LGHDT and YNNKEL (reference sequence). Trimming took off 2 bases at V and 9 bases at J, with 13 bases between the two ends. CDR3 amino acids: CASSQSGVYRELFF. The CDR3 nucleotides are TGTGCCAGCAGCCAATCCGGGGTTTATAGGGAGCTGTTTTTT.

The sample holds one count of this clone. The CDR3 loop is CASSFAGTGGAKTEAFF. DNA for the CDR3: TGTGCCAGCAGCTTCGCCGGGACAGGGGGCGCGAAAACTGAAGCTTTCTTT. The chain employs TRBV7-9 and TRBJ1-1; 12 bases agree with TRBD1. Unmatched junction bases numbered 10, after V lost 3 bases and J lost 5 bases. The germline gives CDR1 SEHNR, CDR2 FQNEAQ (reference sequence). CDR3 length equals 17 residues.

This chain joins TRBV7-9 and TRBJ2-7, with a tentative D call TRBD1 (5 bases). The CDR3 has 12 amino acids. CDR1 and CDR2 (germline): SEHNR, FQNEAQ (reference sequence). V shed 5 bases and J shed 2 bases, with 7 bases lying between them. CDR3 in amino acids: CASSPDTYEQYF. The DNA of the CDR3 is TGTGCCAGCAGCCCGGACACCTACGAGCAGTACTTC.

The genes are TRBV6-5 and TRBJ2-7, with 8 bases lining up with TRBD1. The CDR3 contains 16 residues. Trimming removed 3 bases from V and 7 bases from J; junction bases left unmatched: 14. The germline CDR1 and CDR2 sequences are MNHEY and SVGAGI. CDR3 nucleotide sequence: TGTGCCAGCAGTTATGGTCGGACAGGGTCCCTGGGGGAGCAGTACTTC. As protein: CASSYGRTGSLGEQYF.

V gene TRBV18 combines with J gene TRBJ1-2; D ambiguous. From germline, CDR1 is KGHSH and CDR2 LQKENI. The length of the CDR3 is 16 residues. The V and J ends lost 1 base and 1 base respectively, with 13 bases between them. The CDR3 DNA follows: TGTGCCAGCTCACCACTTGATTCTCAGGTTAACTATGGCTACACCTTC. This sequence encodes CASSPLDSQVNYGYTF.

The DNA of the CDR3 is TGTGCCAGCAGCGCACTAGCGGGAGTGCCGAACACCGGGGAGCTGTTTTTT. This sequence encodes CASSALAGVPNTGELFF. The genes are TRBV27 and TRBJ2-2; 11 bases fit TRBD2. Trimming removed 6 bases from V and 0 bases from J; junction bases left unmatched: 6. The CDR3 contains 17 residues. Germline V gene sequence: CDR1 MNHEY, CDR2 SMNVEV (reference sequence).

The chain joins TRBV30 to TRBJ1-1, with 8 bases aligning to TRBD1. CDR1 GTSNPN and CDR2 SVGIG come from the germline V gene (reference sequence). This CDR3 contains 13 residues. With V trimmed by 8 bases and J by 3 bases, 8 bases remained unmatched. The CDR3 spells CAGQTDRDTEAFF. DNA for the CDR3: TGTGCCGGACAAACGGACAGGGACACTGAAGCTTTCTTT.

This clone came up once. The V gene is TRBV6-5, the J gene TRBJ1-2, with 7 bases lining up with TRBD1. Germline loops: CDR1 MNHEY, CDR2 SVGAGI. The junction had 6 bases not matched to a gene; V was cut back by 5 bases and J by 0 bases. The CDR3 spans 15 residues. CDR3 DNA: TGTGCCAGCAGTAGGACAGGCCCTGCTAACTATGGCTACACCTTC. This codes for CASSRTGPANYGYTF.

The chain employs TRBV10-1 and TRBJ2-1, with 7 positions matching TRBD2. This CDR3 has 16 residues. V shed 2 bases, J shed 0 bases, and the junction held 4 bases outside the gene matches. The germline gives CDR1 WNHNN, CDR2 SYGVQD (reference sequence). The CDR3 region has the DNA TGCGCCAGCAGTGAGGGTGCGGGAGTCTCCTACAATGAGCAGTTCTTC. Residues: CASSEGAGVSYNEQFF.

This rearrangement joins TRBV4-1 to TRBJ1-6; 8 nucleotides align to TRBD1. This CDR3 region has 14 residues. CDR1 MGHRA and CDR2 YSYEKL come from the germline V gene. The ends lost 8 bases at V and 9 bases at J; junction bases unmatched: 9. Here the CDR3 reads CASSKDRAGSPLHF. In DNA form, the CDR3 reads TGCGCCAGCTCAAAGGACAGGGCCGGTTCACCCCTCCACTTT.

The chain couples TRBV2 to TRBJ2-2; 7 nucleotides align to TRBD1. The CDR3 is 14 residues long. J gave up 3 bases and V 9 bases, and 7 bases lay outside the gene matches. Germline-derived CDR1 and CDR2 are SNHLY and FYNNEI. Here the CDR3 DNA reads TGTGCCAGACGACAGGGTCTGGACACCGGGGAGCTGTTTTTT. Translating it yields CARRQGLDTGELFF.